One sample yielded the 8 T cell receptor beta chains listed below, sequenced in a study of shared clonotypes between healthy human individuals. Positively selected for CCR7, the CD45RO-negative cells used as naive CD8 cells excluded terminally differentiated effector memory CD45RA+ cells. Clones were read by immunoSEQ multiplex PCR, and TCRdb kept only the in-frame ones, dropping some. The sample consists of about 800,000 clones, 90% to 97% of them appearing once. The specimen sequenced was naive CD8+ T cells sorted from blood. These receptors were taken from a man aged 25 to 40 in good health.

The CDR3 sequence: CASSHTGQGYEQYF. The CDR3 region has the DNA TGTGCCAGCAGCCATACGGGACAGGGCTACGAGCAGTACTTC. The chain links TRBV14 to TRBJ2-7, with TRBD1 matching over 9 bases. The germline V gene encodes CDR1 SGHDN and CDR2 FVKESK. With 3 bases clipped from V and 3 bases from J, the junction kept 3 bases outside the gene matches. This CDR3 is built from 14 residues. Full variable domain (remainder filled in from reference TRBV14 and TRBJ2-7): EAGVTQFPSHSVIEKGQTVTLRCDPISGHDNLYWYRRVMGKEIKFLLHFVKESKQDESGMPNNRFLAERTGGTYSTLKVQPAELEDSGVYFCASSHTGQGYEQYFGPGTRLTVT.

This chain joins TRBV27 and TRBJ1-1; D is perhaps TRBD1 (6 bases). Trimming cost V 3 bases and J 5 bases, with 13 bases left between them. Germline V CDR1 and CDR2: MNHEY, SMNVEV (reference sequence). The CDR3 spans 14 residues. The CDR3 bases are TGTGCCAGCAGTTTCCGGGGGCTTCGAACTGAAGCTTTCTTT. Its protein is CASSFRGLRTEAFF.

This CDR3 is CASRSGQDRGLNEQFF. The CDR3 nucleotides are TGTGCCAGCAGATCCGGTCAGGACAGGGGGCTCAATGAGCAGTTCTTC. The rearrangement joins TRBV7-8 to TRBJ2-1; 11 bases are a match to TRBD1. Germline V gene lookup returns CDR1 SGHVS and CDR2 FQNEAQ. Trimming cost V 6 bases and J 6 bases; bases outside gene matches: 10. The CDR3 loop spans 16 amino acids.

CDR3 in DNA: TGTGCCAGCAGCTTGGCGGGTCCGAACACTGAAGCTTTCTTT. This codes for CASSLAGPNTEAFF. The rearrangement uses TRBV5-5 and TRBJ1-1; D remains unclear. CDR3 size: 14 residues. Trimming stripped 0 bases from V and 1 base from J, with 7 bases between. Per germline, CDR1 SGHKS and CDR2 YYEKEE (reference sequence).

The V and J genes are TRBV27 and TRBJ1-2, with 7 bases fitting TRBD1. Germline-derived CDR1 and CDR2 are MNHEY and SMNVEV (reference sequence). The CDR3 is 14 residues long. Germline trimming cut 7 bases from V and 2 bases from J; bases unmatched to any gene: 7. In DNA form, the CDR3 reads TGTGCCAGCAAAACGGGACAGCTAAACTATGGCTACACCTTC. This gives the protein CASKTGQLNYGYTF.

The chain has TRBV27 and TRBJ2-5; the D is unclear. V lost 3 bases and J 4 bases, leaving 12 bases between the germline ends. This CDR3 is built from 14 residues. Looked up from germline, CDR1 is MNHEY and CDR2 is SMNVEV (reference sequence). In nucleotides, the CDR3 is TGTGCCAGCAGTTTCTTGGGGTCCCCAGAGACCCAGTACTTC. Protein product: CASSFLGSPETQYF.

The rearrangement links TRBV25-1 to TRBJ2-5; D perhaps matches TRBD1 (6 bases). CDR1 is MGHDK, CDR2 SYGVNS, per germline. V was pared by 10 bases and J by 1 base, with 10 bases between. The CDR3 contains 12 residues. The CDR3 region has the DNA TGTGCCACCACAGGGCCCCAAGAGACCCAGTACTTC. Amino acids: CATTGPQETQYF.

CDR3 nucleotides: TGCGCCAGCAGCCAATCTAGCGGGGTTACCACCTACGAGCAGTACTTC. Protein: CASSQSSGVTTYEQYF. The chain couples TRBV4-1 to TRBJ2-7; TRBD2 aligns across 9 bases. V lost 2 bases and J lost 2; bases outside the gene matches: 7. Germline CDR1 MGHRA, CDR2 YSYEKL. This CDR3 has 16 amino acids.